The entry below gives a single TCR beta chain sequence along with its context. Its antigen is not known. Using a J-beta primer mix together with a sample-barcoded 5' primer, a second PCR was run for about 6 to 12 cycles. Unique molecular identifiers of 12 random nucleotides labeled each cDNA. TCRdb analysed the 5' RACE reads with MiXCR anew, one entry per CDR3 protein. Found here are more than 1,400,000 distinct CDR3 sequences, about 43% of them singletons; the top ten hold 7.9%. CDR3 length: 15 amino acids. Trimming cost V 4 bases and J 0 bases; bases outside gene matches: 5. Germline CDR1 WNHNN, CDR2 SYGVQD (reference sequence). The data are from a study of blood T cells in healthy people across ages. Study results and limitations: There were more naive CD4+ cells and higher diversity in long-lived donors than in aged donors.

The TCR was taken from a woman in her late teens or twenties in good health. Sequencing was carried out using blood. The chain employs TRBV10-1 and TRBJ2-7; 8 positions agree with TRBD1. DNA of the CDR3: TGCGCCAGCAGTGGTTTGGGACAGGACTCCTACGAGCAGTACTTC. Translating gives CASSGLGQDSYEQYF.